The 23 T cell receptor beta chains below were found in one sample sequenced in a study of blood T cells in healthy people across ages. Next came a second PCR, run for roughly 6 to 11 cycles, which used a sample-barcoded 5' primer along with a J-beta primer mix. TCRdb ran MiXCR on the 5' RACE reads and lists one entry per CDR3 protein. The table includes roughly 700,000 distinct CDR3 sequences, about 52% detected once. The sequencing input was blood. The receptors derive from a woman aged 60 to 75 in good health.

This clonotype was seen repeatedly, ten times or more. The chain recombines TRBV12-3 or TRBV12-4 with TRBJ2-3, with D possibly matching TRBD2 (5 bases). V was cut by 6 bases and J by 6 bases, with 25 bases left in between. The CDR3 length is 17 residues. For the CDR3, the DNA is TGTGCCAGCAGACTACCTAATAGCCGGGAAGCCCCGGATACGCAGTATTTT. It yields the protein CASRLPNSREAPDTQYF.

The rearrangement uses TRBV10-3 and TRBJ2-5, with D unresolved. The ends were cut back, 4 bases at V and 1 base at J, with 7 bases in the middle. Germline V gives CDR1 ENHRY, CDR2 SYGVKD. This CDR3 is 13 amino acids long. In DNA, the CDR3 is TGTGCCATCAGTGTGTCCAGCCAAGAGACCCAGTACTTC. As protein: CAISVSSQETQYF.

The rearrangement uses TRBV7-2 and TRBJ1-2; 9 bases align to TRBD1. V was pared by 1 base and J by 2 bases, with 8 bases of the junction left unmatched. CDR1 and CDR2 (germline): SGHTA, FQGNSA. The length of the CDR3 is 17 residues. DNA for the CDR3: TGTGCCAGCAGCTTAGAAGTCCCGGGACAGGGCAACTATGGCTACACCTTC. Protein: CASSLEVPGQGNYGYTF.

The chain combines TRBV30 with TRBJ1-1; TRBD1 is a possible D gene (6 bases). The germline CDR1 and CDR2 sequences are GTSNPN and SVGIG (reference sequence). The V end was cut by 4 bases, the J end by 4 bases, with 16 bases between. The CDR3 covers 14 residues. The CDR3 DNA is TGTGCCTGGACCCGGAGGGGGTTAGGCACTGAAGCTTTCTTT. It encodes CAWTRRGLGTEAFF.

This clonotype was detected a few times. The chain has TRBV15 and TRBJ2-1, with no clear D. The ends were cut back, 0 bases at V and 0 bases at J, with 9 bases in the middle. Germline V CDR1 and CDR2: LNHNV, YYDKDF (reference sequence). The CDR3 totals 16 residues. CDR3 DNA: TGTGCCACCAGCAGAGAACTCTTCAGCTCCTACAATGAGCAGTTCTTC. The encoded protein is CATSRELFSSYNEQFF.

The V call is TRBV7-3, the J call TRBJ2-2; 7 positions match TRBD2. J gave up 6 bases and V 0 bases, and 7 bases lay outside the gene matches. CDR1 is SGHTA, CDR2 FQGTGA, per germline. This CDR3 has 16 amino acids. The CDR3 coding sequence is TGTGCCAGCAGCTTAACCCCAGCGGGATCTCCCGGGGAGCTGTTTTTT. It is translated as CASSLTPAGSPGELFF.

This clonotype occurred a few times. This chain uses TRBV6-2 or TRBV6-3 with TRBJ2-7; tentatively, D is TRBD1 (5 bases). V was clipped by 2 bases and J by 10 bases, with 9 bases between them. Germline values: CDR1 MNHEY, CDR2 SVGEGT. The CDR3 covers 11 residues. CDR3 in DNA: TGTGCCAGCAGTTACCTCCAGGGTCAGTACTTC. Protein: CASSYLQGQYF.

This chain connects TRBV20-1 to TRBJ1-6; D is unclear. The CDR3 runs 15 residues. Germline CDR1 and CDR2: DFQATT and SNEGSKA (reference sequence). Trimming shortened V by 3 bases and J by 0 bases, and 9 bases separated the two germline ends. The CDR3 reads CSASPLSSYNSPLHF. For the CDR3, the DNA is TGCAGTGCTAGTCCCCTGAGCTCCTATAATTCACCCCTCCACTTT.

This chain connects TRBV20-1 to TRBJ2-1; 16 nucleotides match TRBD2. The DNA end is a closer match to TRBJ2-7, so the J assignment may be wrong. The germline V gene encodes CDR1 DFQATT and CDR2 SNEGSKA (reference sequence). The CDR3 spans 17 residues. The CDR3 DNA reads TGCAGTGCTAGACCCGGGACTAGCGGGAGGGCCTACAATGAGCAGTACTTC. It codes for CSARPGTSGRAYNEQYF.

J is TRBJ2-1 and V is TRBV20-1, with D tentatively TRBD2 (5 bases). The CDR3 runs 14 residues. Germline values: CDR1 DFQATT, CDR2 SNEGSKA (reference sequence). The V gene lost 5 bases and the J gene lost 0 bases, with 11 bases spanning the gap. CDR3 sequence: CSALLSGSYNEQFF. CDR3 nucleotide sequence: TGCAGTGCTCTCTTAAGCGGCTCCTACAATGAGCAGTTCTTC.

To note about this clonotype: A junction end diverges from the germline sequence, so it may reflect a read error. The CDR3 is CASSYRDSHYVYTF. The CDR3 region has the DNA TGTGCCAGCAGCTACCGGGACAGTCACTATGTCTACACCTTC. The genes are TRBV28 and TRBJ1-2; the match to TRBD1 covers 7 bases. In germline, CDR1 is MDHEN, CDR2 SYDVKM. CDR3 size: 14 residues.

The chain is built from TRBV7-2 and TRBJ1-6; 7 bases align to TRBD1. CDR1 and CDR2 (germline): SGHTA, FQGNSA. V gave up 4 bases and J gave up 7 bases; unmatched junction bases: 10. CDR3 length: 16 residues. The CDR3 is CASSSAEQGSNSPLHF. CDR3 sequence (DNA): TGTGCCAGCAGCTCCGCGGAACAGGGGAGCAATTCACCCCTCCACTTT.

The count of this clonotype is one. This chain joins TRBV10-3 and TRBJ2-2; 9 bases map to TRBD2. The ends lost 6 bases at V and 4 bases at J; junction bases unmatched: 9. The CDR3 length is 16 residues. CDR1 is ENHRY and CDR2 is SYGVKD in the germline V gene. The CDR3 sequence is CAIRKGTSPITGELFF. Here the CDR3 DNA reads TGTGCCATCAGGAAAGGGACTAGCCCTATCACCGGGGAGCTGTTTTTT.

This clonotype was seen repeatedly, ten times or more. This chain uses TRBV28 with TRBJ2-4; 9 nucleotides line up with TRBD1. The trim removed 3 bases at V and 2 bases at J, leaving 17 bases unmatched. Looked up from germline, CDR1 is MDHEN and CDR2 is SYDVKM. The CDR3 is 20 residues long. The CDR3 DNA reads TGTGCCAGCAGTTTCCACCCGGGACAGGGAACTGGGGGGACCAAAAACATTCAGTACTTC. Translation gives CASSFHPGQGTGGTKNIQYF.

J is TRBJ2-3 and V is TRBV12-3 or TRBV12-4; 8 bases are shared with TRBD1. V lost 3 bases and J lost 2; bases outside the gene matches: 4. The CDR3 sequence is 15 residues long. CDR3 in amino acids: CASSFWTGSTDTQYF. For the CDR3, the DNA is TGTGCCAGCAGTTTTTGGACAGGGTCCACAGATACGCAGTATTTT.

This chain connects TRBV6-5 to TRBJ2-1; 7 bases agree with TRBD1. Germline CDR1 MNHEY, CDR2 SVGAGI. This CDR3 comprises 15 residues. V trimming: 6 bases; J trimming: 4 bases; junction bases outside the gene matches: 9. CDR3: CASSKIPGGYNEQFF. The CDR3 DNA reads TGTGCCAGCAGCAAAATTCCAGGGGGATACAATGAGCAGTTCTTC.

This clonotype was observed a handful of times. The chain links TRBV29-1 to TRBJ2-3, with 10 bases identical to TRBD2. This CDR3 region has 15 residues. Germline CDR1 and CDR2: SQVTM and ANQGSEA. With 8 bases clipped from V and 4 bases from J, the junction kept 12 bases outside the gene matches. The CDR3: CSTRDGLAGADTQYF. DNA of the CDR3: TGCAGCACAAGAGACGGGCTAGCGGGAGCAGATACGCAGTATTTT.

The chain has TRBV12-3 or TRBV12-4 and TRBJ2-1; perhaps TRBD1 as D (6 bases). The CDR3 sequence is 13 residues long. V shed 2 bases and J shed 6 bases, with 8 bases lying between them. CDR3 sequence reads: CASSLSGVNEQFF. In DNA, the CDR3 is TGTGCCAGCAGTTTATCAGGGGTCAATGAGCAGTTCTTC.

This clonotype was seen a handful of times. V is TRBV11-2 and J is TRBJ2-7; D not resolved. With 6 bases removed from V and 3 bases from J, the gap between germline ends came to 12 bases. Germline V gene lookup returns CDR1 SGHAT and CDR2 FQNNGV. There are 13 residues in the CDR3. CDR3 residues: CASSSGYNYEQYF. The CDR3 DNA follows: TGTGCCAGCAGTTCCGGTTACAACTACGAGCAGTACTTC.

This chain links TRBV27 with TRBJ2-3, with 7 positions matching TRBD2. With 8 bases clipped from V and 2 bases from J, the junction kept 4 bases outside the gene matches. Looked up from germline, CDR1 is MNHEY and CDR2 is SMNVEV (reference sequence). The CDR3 has 13 residues. For the CDR3, the DNA is TGTGCCAGCGGGCTAGCGGCCACAGATACGCAGTATTTT. As protein: CASGLAATDTQYF.

About this clonotype itself: This may arise from a read error, as a much more abundant clone is one base away. The gene calls are TRBV11-3 and TRBJ2-5; TRBD2 matches at 14 bases. The germline CDR1 and CDR2 sequences are SGHNT and YENEEA. The CDR3 consists of 17 residues. CDR3 nucleotides: TGTGTCAGCAGCTCCGGGACTAGCGGGAGTTTTGTCGGTAAGCAGTACTTC. It codes for CVSSSGTSGSFVGKQYF.

This clonotype was seen ten or more times. The chain is built from TRBV9 and TRBJ2-1; D call uncertain. The CDR3 is 12 amino acids. Trimming removed 4 bases at V and 3 bases at J, with 5 bases between. CDR1 is SGDLS and CDR2 is YYNGEE in the germline V gene. CDR3 region: CASSPGYNEQFF. The CDR3 nucleotides are TGTGCCAGCAGCCCGGGCTACAATGAGCAGTTCTTC.

This clonotype was counted once. Sequence at one end of the junction differs from germline and may be a read error. The chain joins TRBV15 to TRBJ2-3, with 9 bases identical to TRBD1. This CDR3 has 17 residues. Germline V gene sequence: CDR1 LNHNV, CDR2 YYDKDF (reference sequence). The DNA for the CDR3 is TGTGCCGCCAGCAGAGGTCGGGGACAGGGTTACACAGATACGCAGTATTTT. Translated, it gives CAASRGRGQGYTDTQYF.